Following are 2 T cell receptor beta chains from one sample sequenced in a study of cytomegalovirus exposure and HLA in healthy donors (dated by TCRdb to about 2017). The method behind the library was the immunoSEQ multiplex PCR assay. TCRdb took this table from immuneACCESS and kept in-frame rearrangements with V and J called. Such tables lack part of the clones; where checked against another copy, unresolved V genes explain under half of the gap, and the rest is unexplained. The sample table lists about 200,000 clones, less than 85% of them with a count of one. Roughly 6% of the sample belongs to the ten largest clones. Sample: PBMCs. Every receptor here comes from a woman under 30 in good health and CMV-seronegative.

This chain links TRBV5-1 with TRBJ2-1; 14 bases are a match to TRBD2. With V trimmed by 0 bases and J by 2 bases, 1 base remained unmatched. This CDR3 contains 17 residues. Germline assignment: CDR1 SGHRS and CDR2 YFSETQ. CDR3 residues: CASSLGLAGGTYNEQFF. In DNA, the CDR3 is TGCGCCAGCAGCTTGGGACTAGCGGGAGGGACCTACAATGAGCAGTTCTTC.

CDR3 loop: CASSSIPGQENSNQPQHF. CDR3 sequence (DNA): TGTGCCAGCAGTTCCATACCGGGACAGGAAAATAGCAATCAGCCCCAGCATTTT. The chain joins TRBV28 to TRBJ1-5; 8 bases align to TRBD1. This CDR3 spans 18 amino acids. Trimming took 4 bases from V and 0 from J; bases not matched to a gene: 11. Looked up from germline, CDR1 is MDHEN and CDR2 is SYDVKM.